The source of this T cell receptor beta chain is a study of early T cells in non-severe SARS-CoV-2 infection. This clonotype has just a few counts. The antigen is undetermined. Each cDNA molecule carried a unique molecular identifier. TCRdb re-called the 5' RACE reads through MiXCR, storing one row per CDR3 protein. The sample carries about 71,000 distinct CDR3 sequences, approximately 15% recorded once. Germline V gene data show CDR1 as MNHEY and CDR2 as SVGEGT. V was cut by 2 bases and J by 6 bases, with 10 bases left in between. The CDR3 extends over 13 amino acids. Overall study findings and caveats: Matching against VDJdb likely underestimated virus-specific expansions, favoring anti-spike CD8.

This chain joins TRBV6-2 or TRBV6-3 and TRBJ2-5; D uncertain. The sequence was collected from an adult who was a healthcare worker with PCR-confirmed SARS-CoV-2 infection or an uninfected control (not recorded which). The source material was whole blood, sampled at baseline. CDR3 region: CASSYRSLKTQYF. The CDR3 nucleotides are TGTGCCAGCAGTTACAGGTCCCTCAAGACCCAGTACTTC.